The 9 T cell receptor beta chains presented below share a single source sample, sequenced in a study of blood T cell repertoires in COVID-19. The data were produced by immunoSEQ multiplex PCR, yet TCRdb's version contains in-frame clones alone and is incomplete. This sample yields about 65,000 clones, of which 80% to 90% are seen a single time; about 15% belongs to the top ten. The material sequenced was peripheral blood. The source is a man older than 75 with acute or convalescent COVID-19.

The chain joins TRBV10-2 to TRBJ1-5; TRBD1 might be the D (6 bases). Germline V gives CDR1 WSHSY, CDR2 SAAADI. CDR3 length: 15 amino acids. Trimming removed 2 bases from V and 0 bases from J, with 8 bases in between. The CDR3 loop is CASSEGQPSNQPQHF. DNA for the CDR3: TGCGCCAGCAGTGAGGGACAGCCTAGCAATCAGCCCCAGCATTTT.

Notes on this clone: The sample has other DNA sequences that encode this CDR3 too. The V call is TRBV3-1 (or the pseudogene TRBV3-2), the J call TRBJ1-1; D is possibly TRBD1 (5 bases). Deletions cut 6 bases from V and 5 bases from J, with 7 bases between. CDR1 LGHDT and CDR2 YNNKEL come from the germline V gene (reference sequence). The CDR3 length is 11 residues. The CDR3 DNA reads as TGTGCCAGCAGGGGGGGTACTGAAGCTTTCTTT. Its protein product is CASRGGTEAFF.

This chain links TRBV5-1 with TRBJ2-7, with 9 positions matching TRBD1. Germline CDR1 is SGHRS and CDR2 is YFSETQ. The CDR3 is made up of 15 amino acids. The J segment lost 3 bases and the V segment lost 5 bases, leaving 9 bases of the junction unmatched. The CDR3 sequence is CASRYTQGASYEQYF. CDR3 nucleotide sequence: TGCGCCAGCAGATATACACAGGGGGCTAGCTACGAGCAGTACTTC.

The chain links TRBV18 to TRBJ2-5; D remains ambiguous. Trimming left V 3 bases short and J 5 bases short, with 10 bases between. This CDR3 is built from 13 residues. Per the germline V gene, CDR1 is KGHSH and CDR2 is LQKENI. This CDR3 reads CASSPRTRETQYF. Written as DNA, the CDR3 is TGTGCCAGCTCACCCCGAACGCGGGAGACCCAGTACTTC.

V gene TRBV6-5 combines with J gene TRBJ1-1, with TRBD1 matching over 7 bases. V dropped 5 bases and J dropped 6; count of bases not matched to a gene: 12. Germline V gene sequence: CDR1 MNHEY, CDR2 SVGAGI. The CDR3 totals 15 residues. CDR3 DNA: TGTGCCAGCAGTCGAGACGACAGGGTAGGGGCTGAAGCTTTCTTT. It encodes CASSRDDRVGAEAFF.

This rearrangement joins TRBV10-3 to TRBJ1-2; the D is unclear. Germline lookup yields CDR1 ENHRY and CDR2 SYGVKD. The CDR3 is 13 residues long. The germline V and J ends were trimmed by 7 bases and 6 bases, with 15 bases remaining between them. The CDR3 loop reads CAIMTREVNGYTF. CDR3 nucleotide sequence: TGTGCCATCATGACCCGGGAGGTGAATGGCTACACCTTC.

The gene calls are TRBV2 and TRBJ2-1; TRBD2 aligns across 7 bases. The germline gives CDR1 SNHLY, CDR2 FYNNEI. The CDR3 has 15 residues. J lost 4 bases, V lost 8 bases, and 11 bases had no gene match. In DNA form, the CDR3 reads TGTGCCAGCCTTCGAGGGCCGGGGGGTTACAATGAGCAGTTCTTC. It yields the protein CASLRGPGGYNEQFF.

The gene calls are TRBV25-1 and TRBJ1-2; the match to TRBD1 covers 7 bases. The CDR3 consists of 15 residues. V gave up 4 bases and J gave up 0 bases; unmatched junction bases: 5. The germline V gene has CDR1 MGHDK and CDR2 SYGVNS. Here the CDR3 DNA reads TGTGCCAGCAGTGCCCAGACAGGGACTAACTATGGCTACACCTTC. Its translation: CASSAQTGTNYGYTF.

This clone came up a few times. This chain connects TRBV30 to TRBJ1-6, with D possibly matching TRBD1 (6 bases). Germline-derived CDR1 and CDR2 are GTSNPN and SVGIG (reference sequence). V dropped 4 bases and J dropped 3 bases, with 13 bases sitting between them. The CDR3 is made up of 15 amino acids. CDR3: CAWKVGDNYNSPLHF. The CDR3 DNA reads as TGTGCCTGGAAGGTTGGGGACAACTATAATTCACCCCTCCACTTT. Variable domain in full (rest from reference TRBV30 and TRBJ1-6): SQTIHQWPATLVQPVGSPLSLECTVEGTSNPNLYWYRQAAGRGLQLLFYSVGIGQISSEVPQNLSASRPQDRQFILSSKKLLLSDSGFYLCAWKVGDNYNSPLHFGNGTRLTVT.